Below are 27 T cell receptor beta chains sequenced from a single sample in a study of shared clonotypes between healthy human individuals. Assay: immunoSEQ multiplex PCR; the TCRdb copy retains only in-frame clones and omits some. Of more than 2 million clones in the sample, roughly 95% were seen once. CD45RO negativity and positive selection for CCR7 defined naive CD8 cells, a population that excluded terminally differentiated effector memory CD45RA+ cells. Sequencing used naive CD8+ T cells sorted from blood. These receptor sequences come from a man between 18 and 35 years old in good health.

The chain joins TRBV7-3 to TRBJ2-7; 7 bases line up with TRBD1. Trimming at V came to 2 bases and at J to 0 bases, leaving 7 bases not matched to a gene. Germline lookup yields CDR1 SGHTA and CDR2 FQGTGA. The CDR3 spans 16 residues. The CDR3 loop is CASSLGPDRPSYEQYF. CDR3 DNA: TGTGCCAGCAGCTTAGGTCCGGACAGGCCCTCCTACGAGCAGTACTTC.

V gene TRBV19 combines with J gene TRBJ2-7, with D uncertain. V was trimmed by 5 bases and J by 3 bases, leaving 14 bases between them. Germline assignment: CDR1 LNHDA and CDR2 SQIVND (reference sequence). This CDR3 contains 14 residues. The CDR3 region is CASSVAHSHYEQYF. CDR3 coding DNA: TGTGCCAGTAGTGTGGCCCATTCGCACTACGAGCAGTACTTC. Drawing the rest from reference TRBV19 and TRBJ2-7, the complete variable domain is DGGITQSPKYLFRKEGQNVTLSCEQNLNHDAMYWYRQDPGQGLRLIYYSQIVNDFQKGDIAEGYSVSREKKESFPLTVTSAQKNPTAFYLCASSVAHSHYEQYFGPGTRLTVT.

The chain carries TRBV2 and TRBJ2-1, with D perhaps matching TRBD1 (5 bases). The CDR3 totals 13 residues. V was shortened by 2 bases and J by 8 bases, with 10 bases between the two germline ends. Germline V CDR1 and CDR2: SNHLY, FYNNEI. This CDR3 is CASSERQGDEQFF. CDR3 nucleotides: TGTGCCAGCAGTGAAAGGCAGGGTGATGAGCAGTTCTTC.

The gene calls are TRBV6-1 and TRBJ1-2, with D unresolved. CDR3 length: 13 residues. CDR1 MNHNS and CDR2 SASEGT come from the germline V gene. Trimming took 2 bases from V and 4 from J, leaving 8 bases between them. The DNA for the CDR3 is TGTGCCAGCAGTGAACCGGTATTCTATGGCTACACCTTC. This translates into CASSEPVFYGYTF.

J is TRBJ2-5 and V is TRBV6-1, with a tentative D call TRBD1 (5 bases). The CDR3 is 17 amino acids. Deletions cut 2 bases from V and 2 bases from J, with 18 bases between. Germline V gene data show CDR1 as MNHNS and CDR2 as SASEGT. In DNA, the CDR3 is TGTGCCAGCAGTGAAACGTTAGGACACGTAAGGCAAGAGACCCAGTACTTC. Translated: CASSETLGHVRQETQYF.

The gene calls are TRBV4-3 and TRBJ1-1; no clear D. This CDR3 is built from 14 residues. The germline V and J ends were trimmed by 0 bases and 2 bases, with 7 bases remaining between them. Germline CDR1 is LGHNA and CDR2 is YSLEER. The CDR3 DNA is TGCGCCAGCAGCCAAGATACACTCAACACTGAAGCTTTCTTT. It encodes CASSQDTLNTEAFF.

Remarks on this clone: Within the sample, other DNA sequences also encode this same CDR3. The chain is built from TRBV6-5 and TRBJ1-6; 9 nucleotides line up with TRBD1. Trimming removed 0 bases from V and 13 bases from J; junction bases left unmatched: 4. The V gene's germline CDR1 is MNHEY and CDR2 SVGAGI. CDR3 length: 14 amino acids. CDR3 DNA: TGTGCCAGCAGTTACTCGGGACAGGGATCTCCCCTCCACTTT. It yields the protein CASSYSGQGSPLHF.

The chain joins TRBV7-9 to TRBJ2-2; D not resolved. The CDR3 is made up of 13 amino acids. Germline V gene data show CDR1 as SEHNR and CDR2 as FQNEAQ (reference sequence). The V gene lost 3 bases and the J gene lost 5 bases, with 7 bases spanning the gap. This chain's CDR3 is CASSLKVTGELFF. The CDR3, as DNA: TGTGCCAGCAGCTTGAAAGTTACCGGGGAGCTGTTTTTT.

CDR3 region: CASSSSDTRTEAFF. CDR3 bases: TGTGCCAGCAGCTCATCGGACACGAGGACTGAAGCTTTCTTT. This sequence joins TRBV5-4 and TRBJ1-1; weak D call: TRBD1 (5 bases). From germline, CDR1 is SGHNT and CDR2 YYREEE (reference sequence). The CDR3 runs to 14 residues. V gave up 3 bases and J gave up 5 bases, with 14 bases separating them.

This rearrangement joins TRBV6-4 to TRBJ2-7; D is perhaps TRBD2 (6 bases). Trimming left V 4 bases short and J 4 bases short, with 14 bases between. Germline values: CDR1 MRHNA, CDR2 SNTAGT. There are 14 residues in the CDR3. The CDR3 DNA follows: TGTGCCAGCAGTGCGGTTCCCGGGGGTTACGAGCAGTACTTC. Its protein is CASSAVPGGYEQYF.

V and J are TRBV7-9 and TRBJ2-7; TRBD1 matches at 12 bases. The length of the CDR3 is 16 residues. V lost 1 base, J lost 5 bases, and 6 bases stayed unmatched. CDR1 SEHNR and CDR2 FQNEAQ come from the germline V gene (reference sequence). The CDR3 DNA follows: TGTGCCAGCAGCTTAGTTCCGGGACAGGGGGCTAACGAGCAGTACTTC. Protein product: CASSLVPGQGANEQYF.

The chain combines TRBV9 with TRBJ2-2; D is possibly TRBD1 (6 bases). V gave up 4 bases and J gave up 1 base, with 11 bases separating them. There are 15 residues in the CDR3. Germline-derived CDR1 and CDR2 are SGDLS and YYNGEE. For the CDR3, the DNA is TGTGCCAGCAGCTGGGAGACAGGGAACACCGGGGAGCTGTTTTTT. Translating it yields CASSWETGNTGELFF.

The V gene is TRBV5-5, the J gene TRBJ2-1; TRBD2 is a possible D gene (5 bases). CDR3 size: 14 residues. V was shortened by 0 bases and J by 2 bases, with 6 bases between the two germline ends. Looked up from germline, CDR1 is SGHKS and CDR2 is YYEKEE (reference sequence). CDR3 in DNA: TGTGCCAGCAGCTTGGACGGGACCTACAATGAGCAGTTCTTC. Translating it yields CASSLDGTYNEQFF.

On this clone: Other DNA variants within this sample encode the same CDR3. V gene TRBV30 combines with J gene TRBJ2-3; TRBD2 aligns across 9 bases. The germline V gene encodes CDR1 GTSNPN and CDR2 SVGIG (reference sequence). Trimming at V came to 5 bases and at J to 5 bases, leaving 2 bases not matched to a gene. The CDR3 loop spans 12 amino acids. This chain's CDR3 is CAWALAGDTQYF. CDR3 nucleotide sequence: TGTGCCTGGGCACTAGCGGGAGATACGCAGTATTTT.

V gene TRBV6-4 combines with J gene TRBJ2-7; the match to TRBD2 covers 10 bases. Germline-derived CDR1 and CDR2 are MRHNA and SNTAGT. This CDR3 has 19 residues. The ends lost 2 bases at V and 7 bases at J; junction bases unmatched: 20. In DNA form, the CDR3 reads TGTGCCAGCAGTGACCCCGGGACTAGCGTTATGAAAGGATATAGAGAGCAGTACTTC. Translated, it gives CASSDPGTSVMKGYREQYF.

This chain uses TRBV4-2 with TRBJ1-5; the D gene is possibly TRBD1 (5 bases). The length of the CDR3 is 14 residues. The germline CDR1 and CDR2 sequences are LGHNA and YNFKEQ. Deletions cut 4 bases from V and 8 bases from J, with 15 bases between. DNA of the CDR3: TGTGCCAGCAGCCGAGAGATGGGGGGGGAGCCCCAGCATTTT. Translating gives CASSREMGGEPQHF.

The gene calls are TRBV7-9 and TRBJ2-1; TRBD1 or TRBD2 may be the D gene (5 bases each). Trimming stripped 4 bases from V and 6 bases from J, with 13 bases between. In germline, CDR1 is SEHNR, CDR2 FQNEAQ (reference sequence). This CDR3 contains 14 residues. CDR3 in amino acids: CASSSSGLANEQFF. For the CDR3, the DNA is TGTGCCAGCAGCTCCTCGGGGCTTGCCAATGAGCAGTTCTTC.

Of note for this clone: At the DNA level, this CDR3 is encoded by other sequences in the same sample as well. This chain uses TRBV4-1 with TRBJ1-1; 8 nucleotides agree with TRBD1. V lost 5 bases and J lost 1; bases outside the gene matches: 0. CDR3 size: 13 residues. Germline V gene lookup returns CDR1 MGHRA and CDR2 YSYEKL. The CDR3 sequence is CASSGQGNTEAFF. DNA for the CDR3: TGCGCCAGCAGCGGACAGGGGAACACTGAAGCTTTCTTT.

This sequence joins TRBV6-1 and TRBJ2-3; D remains ambiguous. The germline CDR1 and CDR2 sequences are MNHNS and SASEGT. V was shortened by 5 bases and J by 4 bases, with 16 bases between the two germline ends. This CDR3 region has 15 residues. The CDR3 loop is CASSPFGPPPDTQYF. The CDR3 DNA reads TGTGCCAGCAGTCCGTTCGGACCACCCCCAGATACGCAGTATTTT.

As concerns this clone: The same CDR3 is also encoded by other DNA sequences in this sample. The rearrangement uses TRBV27 and TRBJ2-7; 9 nucleotides match TRBD1. The CDR3 runs 14 residues. The V gene end was trimmed by 2 bases and the J gene end by 4 bases; junction bases not matched to a gene: 3. The germline V gene has CDR1 MNHEY and CDR2 SMNVEV (reference sequence). The chain's CDR3 is CASSLRGQGYEQYF. The CDR3 region has the DNA TGTGCCAGCAGTTTAAGGGGACAGGGTTACGAGCAGTACTTC.

This sequence joins TRBV4-1 and TRBJ2-1, with a tentative D call TRBD2 (5 bases). Trimming took 2 bases from V and 3 from J, leaving 17 bases between them. The CDR3 has 17 residues. Germline V gene sequence: CDR1 MGHRA, CDR2 YSYEKL. DNA of the CDR3: TGCGCCAGCAGCCAAATGGACTGGGTCCAACTCTACAATGAGCAGTTCTTC. Protein: CASSQMDWVQLYNEQFF.

The V and J genes are TRBV6-5 and TRBJ2-1; D may correspond to TRBD1 or TRBD2 (5 bases each). This CDR3 comprises 16 residues. From germline, CDR1 is MNHEY and CDR2 SVGAGI. Trimming removed 0 bases from V and 0 bases from J, with 9 bases in between. CDR3 in DNA: TGTGCCAGCAGTTACTCGGGGGTTAGCTCCTACAATGAGCAGTTCTTC. It translates to CASSYSGVSSYNEQFF.

As regards this clone: Other DNA sequences in the same sample also yield this CDR3. J is TRBJ1-2 and V is TRBV6-1; D is possibly TRBD1 (5 bases). Trimming took 3 bases from V and 4 from J, leaving 9 bases between them. Germline V gives CDR1 MNHNS, CDR2 SASEGT. This CDR3 contains 13 residues. CDR3 loop: CASSEGVGYGYTF. The CDR3 nucleotides are TGTGCCAGCAGTGAGGGGGTTGGCTATGGCTACACCTTC.

V is TRBV5-6 and J is TRBJ1-2; D call uncertain. Trimming left V 3 bases short and J 8 bases short, with 14 bases between. This CDR3 spans 13 amino acids. CDR1 is SGHDT, CDR2 YYEEEE, per germline. The CDR3 here is CASSWSGVEGYTF. The DNA for the CDR3 is TGTGCCAGCAGCTGGTCCGGGGTGGAGGGCTACACCTTC. Filled out from reference TRBV5-6 and TRBJ1-2, the complete variable domain reads DAGVTQSPTHLIKTRGQQVTLRCSPKSGHDTVSWYQQALGQGPQFIFQYYEEEERQRGNFPDRFSGHQFPNYSSELNVNALLLGDSALYLCASSWSGVEGYTFGSGTRLTVV.

As regards this clone: The same CDR3 can be traced to other DNA sequences in this sample. This sequence joins TRBV7-9 and TRBJ2-7; D remains unclear. Germline V lookup: CDR1 SEHNR, CDR2 FQNEAQ (reference sequence). The V gene lost 5 bases and the J gene lost 6 bases, with 8 bases spanning the gap. The CDR3 spans 11 residues. Here the CDR3 DNA reads TGTGCCAGCAGCCCCGCCCTCGAGCAGTACTTC. Protein sequence: CASSPALEQYF.

Details on this clone: In the same sample, other DNA sequences code for this CDR3. The rearrangement links TRBV27 to TRBJ1-3; TRBD1 matches 7 bases. V was clipped by 2 bases and J by 0 bases; unmatched bases: 1. Germline lookup yields CDR1 MNHEY and CDR2 SMNVEV (reference sequence). The CDR3 contains 15 residues. The DNA of the CDR3 is TGTGCCAGCAGTTTAGCAGGGGGCTCTGGAAACACCATATATTTT. The encoded protein is CASSLAGGSGNTIYF.

This chain connects TRBV29-1 to TRBJ2-3; D remains unclear. Germline CDR1 and CDR2: SQVTM and ANQGSEA. The CDR3 runs to 11 residues. CDR3 sequence (DNA): TGCATCCACTCTCCCCCAGATACGCAGTATTTT. This sequence encodes CIHSPPDTQYF.